Following are 24 T cell receptor beta chains from one sample sequenced in a study of neurological immune-mediated disorders (dated by TCRdb to between 2019 and 2020). The library was obtained by 5' RACE. Sequencing used an Illumina HiSeq 2500. TCRdb trimmed public reads at Q25 via fastp, called clones via MiXCR and kept in-frame beta chains. For every CDR3 protein sequence, its rows merge into one entry that carries the most common genes and DNA. Across this sample there are tens of thousands of distinct CDR3 sequences, with 10% to 13% seen only once. About 2% of the sample is held by the ten biggest clonotypes. The material sequenced was PBMCs. The receptors were sampled from a man aged 35 to 55 in good health.

This clonotype was counted at least ten times. The V call is TRBV20-1, the J call TRBJ2-7; D possibly corresponds to TRBD1 (6 bases). Trimming removed 3 bases from V and 3 bases from J, with 12 bases in between. The CDR3 is 13 residues long. Germline V gene sequence: CDR1 DFQATT, CDR2 SNEGSKA (reference sequence). CDR3 DNA: TGCAGTGCTAGTATTGGCAGGGGCTACGAGCAGTACTTC. Its protein product is CSASIGRGYEQYF.

Concerning this clonotype: An end of the junction differs from the germline gene, which may be a read error. The CDR3 nucleotides are TGTGCCATCAGTGAAGAAAGGGCGTATGGCTATACCTTC. Translating it yields CAISEERAYGYTF. The chain is built from TRBV10-3 and TRBJ1-2, with D unclear. Germline V gene data show CDR1 as ENHRY and CDR2 as SYGVKD. The CDR3 loop spans 13 amino acids.

This clonotype has ten or more counts. The rearrangement uses TRBV25-1 and TRBJ2-1, with 10 bases lining up with TRBD1. There are 15 residues in the CDR3. The ends lost 5 bases at V and 8 bases at J; junction bases unmatched: 9. The germline gives CDR1 MGHDK, CDR2 SYGVNS. The chain's CDR3 is CASSRDRGHWDEQFF. In DNA form, the CDR3 reads TGTGCCAGCAGTCGGGACAGGGGCCATTGGGATGAGCAGTTCTTC.

The chain links TRBV7-9 to TRBJ2-3; D is perhaps TRBD1 (7 bases). The V gene lost 4 bases and the J gene lost 4 bases, with 12 bases spanning the gap. The germline gives CDR1 SEHNR, CDR2 FQNEAQ (reference sequence). This CDR3 spans 14 amino acids. CDR3 nucleotides: TGTGCCAGCAGCTCCCAGGGGGGTGCAGATACGCAGTATTTT. Its translation: CASSSQGGADTQYF.

This clonotype has a count of ten or more. The V and J genes are TRBV10-3 and TRBJ2-5, with TRBD1 matching over 9 bases. The CDR3 runs to 16 residues. Germline V gene lookup returns CDR1 ENHRY and CDR2 SYGVKD. Germline trimming cut 4 bases from V and 1 base from J; bases unmatched to any gene: 7. CDR3 nucleotide sequence: TGTGCCATCAGTGTCTTGATGGGACAGGGCCAAGAGACCCAGTACTTC. Its protein is CAISVLMGQGQETQYF.

This clonotype showed up many times. This chain connects TRBV29-1 to TRBJ2-2; D is perhaps TRBD2 (6 bases). Trimming removed 3 bases from V and 0 bases from J, with 11 bases in between. This CDR3 is built from 15 residues. Germline CDR1 and CDR2: SQVTM and ANQGSEA. The CDR3 sequence: CSVETGTSNTGELFF. CDR3 sequence (DNA): TGCAGCGTTGAGACGGGGACTTCGAACACCGGGGAGCTGTTTTTT.

This clonotype was seen many times. The rearrangement links TRBV10-3 to TRBJ2-1; 10 bases align to TRBD1. Germline CDR1 ENHRY, CDR2 SYGVKD. V trimming: 6 bases; J trimming: 10 bases; junction bases outside the gene matches: 9. The length of the CDR3 is 14 residues. The DNA for the CDR3 is TGTGCCATCAGGGAAATACGGGACAGGGGCGAGCAGTTCTTC. It is translated as CAIREIRDRGEQFF.

This clonotype was seen at least ten times. The V call is TRBV20-1, the J call TRBJ2-4; weak D call: TRBD2 (5 bases). This CDR3 contains 15 residues. Germline loops: CDR1 DFQATT, CDR2 SNEGSKA (reference sequence). Trimming took off 2 bases at V and 1 base at J, with 12 bases between the two ends. The CDR3 coding sequence is TGCAGTGCTAGAAACTCCGGGGAGGCCAAAAACATTCAGTACTTC. This codes for CSARNSGEAKNIQYF.

The V call is TRBV10-3, the J call TRBJ1-1; D is ambiguous. V was clipped by 6 bases and J by 1 base, with 9 bases between them. The CDR3 sequence is 13 residues long. CDR1 and CDR2 from the germline V gene are ENHRY and SYGVKD. The chain's CDR3 is CAISDLPNTEAFF. CDR3 in DNA: TGTGCCATCAGCGACCTCCCGAACACTGAAGCTTTCTTT.

The table lists this clonotype with many counts. This chain links TRBV6-5 with TRBJ2-2; TRBD1 is a possible D gene (6 bases). The CDR3 totals 16 residues. V lost 2 bases to trimming and J lost 6 bases, with 16 bases between them. Germline V gene lookup returns CDR1 MNHEY and CDR2 SVGAGI. This CDR3 is CASSYRTTGLPGELFF. The DNA of the CDR3 is TGTGCCAGCAGTTACCGAACAACAGGGCTCCCCGGGGAGCTGTTTTTT.

This clonotype has at least ten counts. The chain joins TRBV6-6 to TRBJ1-5; D may be TRBD1 (6 bases). CDR3 length: 14 amino acids. Trimming cost V 5 bases and J 5 bases, with 13 bases left between them. From germline, CDR1 is MNHNY and CDR2 SVGAGI (reference sequence). CDR3 loop: CASSKQGSDQPQHF. CDR3 bases: TGTGCCAGCAGTAAACAGGGTTCCGATCAGCCCCAGCATTTT.

This clonotype was counted many times. The chain uses TRBV5-5 and TRBJ2-2; 7 bases agree with TRBD1. Germline values: CDR1 SGHKS, CDR2 YYEKEE (reference sequence). The CDR3 is 14 amino acids. V dropped 0 bases and J dropped 7; count of bases not matched to a gene: 3. CDR3 DNA sequence: TGTGCCAGCAGCTTGGAGGGGGCGAGCGGGGAGCTGTTTTTT. Protein: CASSLEGASGELFF.

This clonotype was seen ten or more times. The V call is TRBV5-1, the J call TRBJ2-1; D could derive from TRBD1 or TRBD2 (5 bases each). The CDR3 runs 12 residues. Germline lookup yields CDR1 SGHRS and CDR2 YFSETQ. Trimming shortened V by 0 bases and J by 14 bases, and 12 bases separated the two germline ends. The CDR3 spells CASSLVGGTKFF. The CDR3 nucleotides are TGCGCCAGCAGCTTGGTTGGGGGAACAAAGTTCTTC.

The sample holds many counts of this clonotype. This chain links TRBV5-1 with TRBJ2-3; TRBD1 is a possible D gene (5 bases). Germline V gene lookup returns CDR1 SGHRS and CDR2 YFSETQ. The CDR3 contains 17 residues. V was cut by 3 bases and J by 2 bases, with 19 bases left in between. DNA of the CDR3: TGCGCCAGCAGCTCTTTCCGATCAGGGTCCCTCACAGATACGCAGTATTTT. This encodes CASSSFRSGSLTDTQYF.

This clonotype was detected ten times or more. The chain carries TRBV9 and TRBJ2-3; D unclear. The length of the CDR3 is 16 residues. Germline V gene sequence: CDR1 SGDLS, CDR2 YYNGEE. The V gene lost 2 bases and the J gene lost 2 bases, with 15 bases spanning the gap. The CDR3 DNA reads as TGTGCCAGCAGCGTGCAATTCGGCGGAGACACAGATACGCAGTATTTT. Its translation: CASSVQFGGDTDTQYF.

The chain employs TRBV27 and TRBJ2-3; no firm D call. Trimming removed 4 bases from V and 1 base from J, with 6 bases in between. The CDR3 loop spans 13 amino acids. Germline CDR1 reads MNHEY; CDR2 reads SMNVEV (reference sequence). In DNA form, the CDR3 reads TGTGCCAGCAGTTCCATACGCACAGATACGCAGTATTTT. The encoded protein is CASSSIRTDTQYF.

As regards this clonotype: One base away lies a much larger clone, so this may be a sequencing read error. V gene TRBV10-3 combines with J gene TRBJ2-2; D unresolved. With 7 bases removed from V and 7 bases from J, the gap between germline ends came to 7 bases. The CDR3 extends over 11 amino acids. The germline V gene has CDR1 ENHRY and CDR2 SYGVKD. The CDR3 loop is CAITEGGELFF. The CDR3 DNA is TGTGCCATCACGGAAGGCGGGGAGCTGTTTTTT.

The rearrangement uses TRBV7-9 and TRBJ1-1; 8 bases agree with TRBD1. The trim removed 3 bases at V and 7 bases at J, leaving 4 bases unmatched. This CDR3 is built from 13 residues. Germline CDR1 and CDR2: SEHNR and FQNEAQ (reference sequence). The chain's CDR3 is CASSLSGGGEAFF. The CDR3 DNA reads as TGTGCCAGCAGCTTGTCAGGGGGCGGTGAAGCTTTCTTT.

A remark on this clonotype: The CDR3 does not end in the conserved phenylalanine or tryptophan, so this is likely a read error. V gene TRBV7-9 combines with J gene TRBJ2-5, with TRBD2 matching 14 bases. From germline, CDR1 is SEHNR and CDR2 FQNEAQ (reference sequence). This CDR3 spans 14 amino acids. With 8 bases clipped from V and 4 bases from J, the junction kept 3 bases outside the gene matches. The CDR3 here is CASFGLAGGETQYL. The CDR3 DNA sequence: TGTGCCAGCTTTGGACTAGCGGGGGGAGAGACCCAGTACTTA.

This clonotype has at least ten counts. The chain carries TRBV7-3 and TRBJ2-1, with 15 nucleotides matching TRBD2. CDR1 is SGHTA, CDR2 FQGTGA, per germline. With 5 bases clipped from V and 1 base from J, the junction kept 12 bases outside the gene matches. The CDR3 contains 20 residues. CDR3 amino acids: CASSPRTSGGAKVSYNEQFF. The CDR3 DNA reads TGTGCCAGCAGCCCTAGGACTAGCGGGGGGGCTAAGGTGTCCTACAATGAGCAGTTCTTC.

This clonotype was counted many times. The rearrangement uses TRBV10-3 and TRBJ2-1, with a possible D match to TRBD2 (5 bases). Germline V gives CDR1 ENHRY, CDR2 SYGVKD. Deletions cut 0 bases from V and 0 bases from J, with 12 bases between. The CDR3 has 17 amino acids. Written as DNA, the CDR3 is TGTGCCATCAGTGAGTCGACCTCGGGGAGCTCCTACAATGAGCAGTTCTTC. This translates into CAISESTSGSSYNEQFF.

This clonotype has at least ten counts. V usage is TRBV5-5 and J usage is TRBJ1-2; tentatively, D is TRBD1 (5 bases). Germline loops: CDR1 SGHKS, CDR2 YYEKEE (reference sequence). The CDR3 extends over 13 amino acids. Trimming took off 4 bases at V and 2 bases at J, with 9 bases between the two ends. The CDR3 spells CASSGGRNYGYTF. DNA for the CDR3: TGTGCCAGCAGCGGGGGACGGAACTATGGCTACACCTTC.

This clonotype was found many times. The rearrangement uses TRBV6-5 and TRBJ2-7, with D possibly being TRBD1 (5 bases). This CDR3 has 13 residues. Trimming pared 7 bases from V and 0 bases from J, leaving 10 bases between. In germline, CDR1 is MNHEY, CDR2 SVGAGI. CDR3 DNA sequence: TGTGCCAGCACCAAAACAGGCTCCTACGAGCAGTACTTC. As protein: CASTKTGSYEQYF.

This clonotype has a count of ten or more. The V gene is TRBV5-5, the J gene TRBJ2-7; TRBD2 matches at 7 bases. CDR1 is SGHKS, CDR2 YYEKEE, per germline (reference sequence). The V gene end was trimmed by 2 bases and the J gene end by 4 bases; junction bases not matched to a gene: 12. There are 16 residues in the CDR3. The CDR3 loop reads CASSFAGRRGTYEQYF. The CDR3 region has the DNA TGTGCCAGCAGCTTTGCCGGGAGGCGGGGGACGTACGAGCAGTACTTC.